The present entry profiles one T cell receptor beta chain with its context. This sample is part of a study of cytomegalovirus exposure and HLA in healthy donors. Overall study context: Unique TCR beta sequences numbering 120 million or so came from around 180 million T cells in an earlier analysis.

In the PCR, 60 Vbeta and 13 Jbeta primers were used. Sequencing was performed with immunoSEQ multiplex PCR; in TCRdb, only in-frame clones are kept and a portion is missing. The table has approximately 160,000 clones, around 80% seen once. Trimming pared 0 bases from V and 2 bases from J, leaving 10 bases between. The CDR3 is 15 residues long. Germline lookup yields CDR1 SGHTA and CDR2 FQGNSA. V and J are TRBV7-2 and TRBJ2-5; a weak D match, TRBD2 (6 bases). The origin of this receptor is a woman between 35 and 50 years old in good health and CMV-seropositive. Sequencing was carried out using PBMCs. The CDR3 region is CASSLATGGQETQYF. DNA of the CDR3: TGTGCCAGCAGCTTAGCGACCGGAGGGCAAGAGACCCAGTACTTC.